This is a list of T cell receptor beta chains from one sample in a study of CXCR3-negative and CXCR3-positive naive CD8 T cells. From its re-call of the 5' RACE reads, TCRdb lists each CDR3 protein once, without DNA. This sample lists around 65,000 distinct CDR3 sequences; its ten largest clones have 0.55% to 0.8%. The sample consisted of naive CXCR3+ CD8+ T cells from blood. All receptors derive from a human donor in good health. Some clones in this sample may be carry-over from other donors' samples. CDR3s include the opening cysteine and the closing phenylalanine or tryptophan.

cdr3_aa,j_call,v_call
CASRLAGTGSSYNEQFF,TRBJ2-1,TRBV7-9
CASSSAYNEQFF,TRBJ2-1,TRBV7-6
CASSFLATGELFF,TRBJ2-2,TRBV12-3/TRBV12-4
CSVEVTPGQSNPYEQYF,TRBJ2-7,TRBV29-1
CASSLEVGGPDETQYF,TRBJ2-5,TRBV28
CARNRGYNQPQHF,TRBJ1-5,TRBV6-2/TRBV6-3
CASSLPGTGGHNEQFF,TRBJ2-1,TRBV27
CASSSSRATYNEQFF,TRBJ2-1,TRBV7-9
CSVGGFDRGWYEQYF,TRBJ2-7,TRBV29-1
CSVVWGYGYTF,TRBJ1-2,TRBV29-1
CASNPLSEIDTQYF,TRBJ2-3,TRBV7-2
CASSPPLRYEQYF,TRBJ2-7,TRBV7-9
CAIGRRNTGELFF,TRBJ2-2,TRBV30
CASNQGTSGSTDTQYF,TRBJ2-3,TRBV27
CAISEWGGSQTDTQYF,TRBJ2-3,TRBV10-3
CASSQDSGPATGPLHF,TRBJ1-6,TRBV4-3
CASNSGTGVTDTQYF,TRBJ2-3,TRBV5-1
CATSRSSDMYQETQYF,TRBJ2-5,TRBV15
CASVPFGRSYEQYF,TRBJ2-7,TRBV7-9
CASSSRLPANEKLFF,TRBJ1-4,TRBV21-1
CASSPEWGQETQYF,TRBJ2-5,TRBV7-6
CASSYSRASPSYEQYF,TRBJ2-7,TRBV6-5
CASSVGREDLTDEQYF,TRBJ2-7,TRBV9
CASSQFTSSFTGELFF,TRBJ2-2,TRBV14
CASSWGGDYTYEQYF,TRBJ2-7,TRBV7-6
CASSQEARDNTEAFF,TRBJ1-1,TRBV4-1
CASSKGSGFYEQYF,TRBJ2-7,TRBV7-8
CSARVLGNSYNEQFF,TRBJ2-1,TRBV20-1
CSGTGNGRAIYEQYF,TRBJ2-7,TRBV29-1
CASRLLGDTDTQYF,TRBJ2-3,TRBV28
CAWFFSGEQYF,TRBJ2-7,TRBV30
CASSYRAGLNQPQHF,TRBJ1-5,TRBV6-5
CATSKRTAIYGYTF,TRBJ1-2,TRBV15
CASSSGLASDTQYF,TRBJ2-3,TRBV7-3
CASSSQKGQFF,TRBJ2-1,TRBV7-8
CASSQDAPNTEAFF,TRBJ1-1,TRBV4-3
CASSFLGGNTEAFF,TRBJ1-1,TRBV27
CASGGGHLRPNNEQFF,TRBJ2-1,TRBV6-6
CASSFAGDFNEQFF,TRBJ2-1,TRBV12-3/TRBV12-4
CASILQGGGQPQHF,TRBJ1-5,TRBV6-5
CASSYSGGMTVYEQYF,TRBJ2-7,TRBV6-5
CASQMAVNYGYTF,TRBJ1-2,TRBV25-1
CASSLDGTGAHEQYF,TRBJ2-7,TRBV11-3
CASSLGGGASETQYF,TRBJ2-5,TRBV7-8
CASSYGINSYEQYF,TRBJ2-7,TRBV7-6
CSVEGPTGYTF,TRBJ1-2,TRBV29-1
CASSPSGGSGNEQFF,TRBJ2-1,TRBV7-6
CASSFGTATYSNQPQHF,TRBJ1-5,TRBV7-2
CASSFQGSYTAGYTF,TRBJ1-2,TRBV12-3/TRBV12-4
CASRDGAENTEAFF,TRBJ1-1,TRBV27
CASSYGQGGYEQYF,TRBJ2-7,TRBV6-5
CSARDYQGHNQPQHF,TRBJ1-5,TRBV20-1
CASRCLWTGDAYEQYF,TRBJ2-7,TRBV6-4
CASCTGTGGSGANVLTF,TRBJ2-6,TRBV28
CSSAGFGDSHYGYTF,TRBJ1-2,TRBV29-1
CASTIGGFSYEQYF,TRBJ2-7,TRBV5-6
CASRLGRYGYTF,TRBJ1-2,TRBV12-2
CASSASGVSTDTQYF,TRBJ2-3,TRBV9
CASSLPAYNEQFF,TRBJ2-1,TRBV7-9